Included here is one TCR beta chain sequence, with context. Its cognate antigen is unknown. The same CDR3 can be traced to other DNA sequences in this sample. The sample is drawn from a study of cytomegalovirus exposure and HLA in healthy donors. Overall study findings and caveats: An observed cluster of highly shared sequence variants was recorded as a likely sequencing artifact. An analysis was carried out at a later point. It showed that HLA-associated TCR beta chains were more clonally expanded than equally common non-associated chains.

The PCR made use of 60 Vbeta and 13 Jbeta primers. This table comes from immunoSEQ multiplex PCR, and its TCRdb copy is limited to in-frame clones, with some not included. In the table there are 100,000 or so clones, 79% of which are singletons. Looked up from germline, CDR1 is SGHRS and CDR2 is YFSETQ. V was pared by 0 bases and J by 4 bases, with 8 bases between. This CDR3 is 14 amino acids long. Source material: PBMCs. V usage is TRBV5-1 and J usage is TRBJ2-1; D is undetermined. The sequence was obtained from a middle-aged woman in good health and CMV-seronegative. The CDR3: CASSLDTGYNEQFF. DNA of the CDR3: TGCGCCAGCAGCTTGGATACGGGTTACAATGAGCAGTTCTTC.